This TCR beta chain was recorded in a study of blood T cell repertoires in COVID-19. Clinical history as reported by participants underpinned cohort assignment. Cohort 3 donors were reported recovered after two negative PCRs, clearance, or symptom resolution. Trimming cost V 3 bases and J 4 bases, with 15 bases left between them. CDR3 size: 15 residues. Germline V gene lookup returns CDR1 KGHSH and CDR2 LQKENI. Assay used: immunoSEQ multiplex PCR; TCRdb lists only in-frame clones, some missing. The sample records 330,000 or so clones, about 90% being singletons. The rearrangement uses TRBV18 and TRBJ1-2, with D perhaps matching TRBD1 (6 bases). Sequenced input: PBMCs or T cells enriched from blood (not recorded which). The TCR originated in a woman aged 25 to 39 who had recovered from COVID-19. The DNA for the CDR3 is TGTGCCAGCTCACCCGAAGCGGGGGGCCTCTATGGCTACACCTTC. Its protein is CASSPEAGGLYGYTF.